Listed below are T cell receptor beta chains from one sample, sequenced in a study of Graves' ophthalmopathy and Graves' hyperthyroidism. Each CDR3 protein is one row after TCRdb ran MiXCR on the multiplex PCR reads. The table includes a few hundred thousand distinct CDR3 sequences, 17% detected once. Sequenced: peripheral blood. The origin of the receptors is an adult woman with stable Graves' hyperthyroidism. Both conserved end residues are part of each CDR3. A D gene is named only where the DNA matches it firmly. Expanded clones are given a class, and other clones once, few, many or no size at all.

TRBV27	TRBD1	many	TRBJ2-7	CASSLLQGAFEQYF	TGTGCCAGCAGTTTATTACAGGGGGCTTTCGAGCAGTACTTC
TRBV20-1	-	many	TRBJ2-5	CSASEGTPQETQYF	TGCAGTGCTAGTGAAGGGACCCCCCAAGAGACCCAGTACTTC
TRBV20-1	TRBD1	many	TRBJ1-2	CSARQGDYGYTF	TGCAGTGCTAGACAGGGGGACTATGGCTACACCTTC
TRBV12-5	-	few	TRBJ2-2	CASGSYLGGRMNTGELFF	TGTGCTAGTGGTTCATACCTAGGAGGGAGGATGAACACCGGGGAGCTGTTTTTT
TRBV28	-	many	TRBJ2-7	CASSFGEFSYEQYF	TGTGCCAGCAGTTTTGGGGAGTTCTCCTACGAGCAGTACTTC
TRBV27	-	many	TRBJ1-5	CASSLWGREFSNQPQHF	TGTGCCAGCAGTTTATGGGGGAGAGAATTTAGCAATCAGCCCCAGCATTTT
TRBV28	-	many	TRBJ1-5	CASKGPRDNQPQHF	TGTGCCAGCAAGGGGCCTAGAGACAATCAGCCCCAGCATTTT
TRBV28	-	many	TRBJ2-2	CASSQPSGVGIVWELFF	TGTGCCAGCAGTCAACCCTCGGGAGTAGGGATCGTCTGGGAGCTGTTTTTT
TRBV12-3/TRBV12-4	TRBD1	many	TRBJ2-2	CASSLPQGRTGELFF	TGTGCCAGCAGTTTACCACAGGGGCGGACCGGGGAGCTGTTTTTT
TRBV11-2	TRBD1	many	TRBJ1-2	CASSLAGQGGYGYTF	TGTGCCAGCAGCTTAGCTGGACAGGGAGGCTATGGCTACACCTTC
TRBV20-1	-	many	TRBJ2-6	CSAGGWSSGANVLTF	TGCAGTGCGGGGGGCTGGAGCTCTGGGGCCAACGTCCTGACTTTC
TRBV11-2	-	few	TRBJ2-2	CASSPTGLSNTGELFF	TGTGCCAGCAGCCCGACGGGACTGTCGAACACCGGGGAGCTGTTTTTT
TRBV5-1	-	many	TRBJ1-1	CASTQQGNTEAFF	TGCGCCAGCACCCAACAGGGGAACACTGAAGCTTTCTTT
TRBV7-2	TRBD1	many	TRBJ2-4	CASSLARPGTGGAKNIQYF	TGTGCCAGCAGCTTAGCTCGGCCCGGGACAGGGGGCGCGAAAAACATTCAGTACTTC
TRBV25-1	-	many	TRBJ2-7	CASSEYGRDEQYF	TGTGCCAGCAGTGAATACGGCAGGGACGAGCAGTACTTC
TRBV20-1	-	many	TRBJ2-5	CSVTAGTETQYF	TGCAGTGTGACGGCCGGGACGGAGACCCAGTACTTC
TRBV5-6	TRBD2	many	TRBJ2-7	CASSFGTGGDYEQYF	TGTGCCAGCAGCTTCGGAACCGGGGGGGACTACGAGCAGTACTTC
TRBV7-6	-	many	TRBJ2-5	CASSPPAWKTQYF	TGTGCCAGCAGCCCCCCCGCATGGAAGACCCAGTACTTC
TRBV6-5	-	many	TRBJ1-1	CASSFHDRNTEAFF	TGTGCCAGCAGCTTTCACGACAGGAACACTGAAGCTTTCTTT
TRBV15	TRBD2	many	TRBJ2-2	CATSTPWGGPNTGELFF	TGTGCCACCAGCACCCCGTGGGGGGGTCCGAACACCGGGGAGCTGTTTTTT
TRBV12-5	-	many	TRBJ2-5	CASGLGHLQETQYF	TGTGCTAGTGGTTTGGGTCACTTACAAGAGACCCAGTACTTC
TRBV4-3	TRBD2	-	TRBJ2-2	CASSQGSGRYTGELFF	TGCGCCAGCAGCCAGGGTAGCGGGAGGTACACCGGGGAGCTGTTTTTT
TRBV28	-	once	TRBJ2-7	CASSPTGRSYEQYF	TGTGCCAGCAGTCCTACAGGGAGATCCTACGAGCAGTACTTC
TRBV6-1	-	many	TRBJ2-2	CASSRLSVLAGELFF	TGTGCCAGCAGCCGGCTGTCTGTCTTGGCCGGGGAGCTGTTTTTT
TRBV20-1	-	-	TRBJ2-7	CSYHRDSSYEQYF	TGCAGTTACCACCGGGACTCCTCCTACGAGCAGTACTTC
TRBV4-1	-	many	TRBJ2-5	CASSPSNRAGGETQYF	TGCGCCAGCAGCCCGAGCAACCGCGCCGGCGGGGAGACCCAGTACTTC
TRBV7-2	-	many	TRBJ2-5	CASSLVWDTKETQYF	TGTGCCAGCAGCTTAGTTTGGGACACTAAAGAGACCCAGTACTTC
TRBV6-5	-	many	TRBJ1-1	CASSYLQGVAFF	TGTGCCAGCAGTTACCTCCAAGGTGTGGCTTTCTTT
TRBV6-1	-	-	TRBJ2-7	CASRVDKYYEQYF	TGTGCCAGCAGAGTGGACAAGTACTACGAGCAGTACTTC
TRBV12-3/TRBV12-4	-	-	TRBJ2-5	CASSGRGGPQETQYF	TGTGCCAGCAGCGGAAGGGGCGGACCTCAAGAGACCCAGTACTTC
TRBV7-8	TRBD1	many	TRBJ1-5	CASSITGGSGQPQHF	TGTGCCAGCAGCATAACAGGGGGCTCGGGTCAGCCCCAGCATTTT
TRBV20-1	-	few	TRBJ1-6	CSARDRAGSSNSPLHF	TGCAGTGCTAGAGATCGAGCGGGCAGCTCCAATTCACCCCTCCACTTT
TRBV4-1	-	few	TRBJ1-5	CASSQSPSRQPQHF	TGCGCCAGCAGCCAATCCCCTTCAAGGCAGCCCCAGCATTTT
TRBV30	-	many	TRBJ1-1	CAWSDFGLNTEAFF	TGTGCCTGGAGTGACTTCGGTTTGAACACTGAAGCTTTCTTT
TRBV9	-	many	TRBJ1-5	CASSVVPGEGQPQHF	TGTGCCAGCAGCGTAGTCCCCGGGGAAGGGCAGCCCCAGCATTTT
TRBV29-1	-	many	TRBJ1-1	CSVATYDEAFF	TGCAGCGTTGCGACGTACGATGAAGCTTTCTTT
TRBV29-1	TRBD1	-	TRBJ1-2	CSVGGDRGNGYTF	TGCAGCGTCGGCGGGGACAGGGGGAATGGCTACACCTTC
TRBV27	-	few	TRBJ1-1	CASNQRQDEATEAFF	TGTGCCAGCAACCAGAGACAGGACGAGGCGACTGAAGCTTTCTTT
TRBV28	TRBD1	-	TRBJ1-2	CASSPRDRDGYTF	TGTGCCAGCAGTCCCAGGGACAGGGACGGCTACACCTTC
TRBV13	TRBD2	many	TRBJ2-5	CASSLLAGSTSAQETQYF	TGTGCCAGCAGCCTGTTGGCGGGATCAACTAGCGCGCAAGAGACCCAGTACTTC
TRBV6-1	TRBD1	many	TRBJ1-2	CASSATGAGNYGYTF	TGTGCCAGCAGTGCGACAGGGGCTGGCAACTATGGCTACACCTTC
TRBV7-2	-	many	TRBJ1-1	CASSLGWGATNTEAFF	TGTGCCAGCAGCCTCGGTTGGGGGGCTACGAACACTGAAGCTTTCTTT
TRBV7-8	TRBD1	many	TRBJ1-1	CASSLFLGTGDTEAFF	TGTGCCAGCAGCTTATTCCTGGGGACAGGGGACACTGAAGCTTTCTTT
TRBV4-1	TRBD1	many	TRBJ1-5	CASSKGQGVDSNQPQHF	TGCGCCAGCAGTAAAGGACAGGGCGTTGATAGCAATCAGCCCCAGCATTTT